These 24 T cell receptor beta chains were all obtained from the same sample, sequenced in a study of T cell repertoires in cytomegalovirus infection. TCRdb recomputed calls from the reads with MiXCR, one row per CDR3 protein. The sample lists 450,000 to 650,000 distinct CDR3 sequences; 35% to 50% were seen once. These receptors' targets are unknown. This sample comprised cultured PBMCs, obtained from culture after CMV antigen stimulation. The receptors stem from a human donor in good health (CMV status not recorded). Some clones in this sample may be carry-over from other donors' samples.

This clonotype has more than one count but fewer than ten. The rearrangement links TRBV7-2 to TRBJ2-2; D gene unclear. Trimming shortened V by 4 bases and J by 7 bases, and 13 bases separated the two germline ends. Germline V gene data show CDR1 as SGHTA and CDR2 as FQGNSA. This CDR3 is 14 amino acids long. The CDR3 bases are TGTGCCAGCAGCTCAACTCTCGCCAGCGGGGAGCTGTTTTTT. Translated, it gives CASSSTLASGELFF.

The chain uses TRBV7-4 and TRBJ2-1; TRBD1 or TRBD2 may be the D gene (5 bases each). This CDR3 is built from 11 residues. Deletions cut 1 base from V and 14 bases from J, with 9 bases between. Germline V gene lookup returns CDR1 SGHVT and CDR2 SQSDAQ. This CDR3 reads CASSLGGLKFF. The CDR3 nucleotides read TGTGCCAGCAGCTTAGGGGGGTTGAAGTTCTTC.

This sequence joins TRBV20-1 and TRBJ1-1; no definite D call. The CDR3 runs 10 residues. V was trimmed by 0 bases and J by 6 bases, leaving 2 bases between them. Per the germline V gene, CDR1 is DFQATT and CDR2 is SNEGSKA (reference sequence). The CDR3 here is CSAREAEAFF. The CDR3 DNA is TGCAGTGCTAGAGAGGCTGAAGCTTTCTTT.

The chain has TRBV12-3 or TRBV12-4 and TRBJ1-2, with no clear D. The V and J ends lost 5 bases and 4 bases respectively, with 11 bases between them. The CDR3 covers 13 residues. The CDR3: CASSVGNAYGYTF. CDR3 DNA: TGTGCCAGCAGTGTGGGGAACGCCTATGGCTACACCTTC.

This clonotype was seen only a few times. This rearrangement joins TRBV5-4 to TRBJ2-5; a weak D match, TRBD2 (6 bases). Germline V gene data show CDR1 as SGHNT and CDR2 as YYREEE (reference sequence). CDR3 size: 17 residues. V was clipped by 2 bases and J by 0 bases, with 17 bases between them. The CDR3 spells CASSFGGGMRYQETQYF. CDR3 in DNA: TGTGCCAGCAGCTTTGGTGGGGGGATGAGATACCAAGAGACCCAGTACTTC.

This clonotype was detected a few times. The CDR3 is CASSLGSGAPDTQYF. The CDR3 coding sequence is TGCGCCAGCAGCCTCGGGTCGGGGGCCCCAGATACGCAGTATTTT. This chain links TRBV4-3 with TRBJ2-3, with D possibly called TRBD1 or TRBD2 (6 bases each). Per the germline V gene, CDR1 is LGHNA and CDR2 is YSLEER. The CDR3 is 15 residues long. The V and J ends lost 4 bases and 4 bases respectively, with 15 bases between them.

The gene calls are TRBV12-3 or TRBV12-4 and TRBJ2-1, with no clear D. Trimming shortened V by 6 bases and J by 5 bases, and 17 bases separated the two germline ends. The CDR3 sequence is 15 residues long. The CDR3 DNA reads as TGTGCCAGCAGGGGATTTACCGGGCTTCACAATGAGCAGTTCTTC. It is translated as CASRGFTGLHNEQFF.

This chain joins TRBV6-6 and TRBJ2-1; no clear D gene. V was cut by 0 bases and J by 0 bases, with 6 bases left in between. The length of the CDR3 is 15 residues. Germline V gene sequence: CDR1 MNHNY, CDR2 SVGAGI (reference sequence). CDR3 protein: CASSYSSASYNEQFF. The DNA for the CDR3 is TGTGCCAGCAGTTACTCGTCCGCCTCCTACAATGAGCAGTTCTTC.

This clonotype has only a few counts. The chain recombines TRBV7-2 with TRBJ1-2; D gene uncertain. This CDR3 has 14 amino acids. V was trimmed by 4 bases and J by 5 bases, leaving 14 bases between them. CDR1 SGHTA and CDR2 FQGNSA come from the germline V gene. The CDR3 reads CASSSNSQGYGYTF. DNA for the CDR3: TGTGCCAGCAGCTCCAACAGCCAAGGTTATGGCTACACCTTC.

The chain recombines TRBV6-5 with TRBJ1-3, with TRBD1 matching 8 bases. CDR1 is MNHEY, CDR2 SVGAGI, per germline. J lost 4 bases, V lost 7 bases, and 6 bases had no gene match. The CDR3 extends over 14 amino acids. In nucleotides, the CDR3 is TGTGCCAGCACCCGGGGGGACAGGGGAAACACCATATATTTT. Amino acids: CASTRGDRGNTIYF.

This clonotype was counted a few times. The chain joins TRBV12-3 or TRBV12-4 to TRBJ1-5; D uncertain. The CDR3 consists of 13 residues. V was shortened by 6 bases and J by 7 bases, with 13 bases between the two germline ends. Here the CDR3 reads CASSQLESQPQHF. CDR3 nucleotides: TGTGCCAGCAGCCAACTAGAAAGCCAGCCCCAGCATTTT.

CDR3 in DNA: TGCAGTGCCCGGATACCGCCCGCGGGGGGCCGATCCTACAATGAGCAGTTCTTC. Its protein is CSARIPPAGGRSYNEQFF. The rearrangement joins TRBV20-1 to TRBJ2-1; 8 bases match TRBD2. The germline V gene has CDR1 DFQATT and CDR2 SNEGSKA (reference sequence). The ends lost 6 bases at V and 1 base at J; junction bases unmatched: 17. CDR3 size: 18 residues.

Many counts were recorded for this clonotype. V is TRBV7-2 and J is TRBJ2-7, with D unresolved. Looked up from germline, CDR1 is SGHTA and CDR2 is FQGNSA. Trimming stripped 4 bases from V and 7 bases from J, with 8 bases between. CDR3 size: 11 residues. The chain's CDR3 is CASSSPGEQYF. In DNA form, the CDR3 reads TGTGCCAGCAGCTCCCCAGGAGAGCAGTACTTC.

This clonotype was found a few times. The rearrangement uses TRBV6-1 and TRBJ1-6; tentatively, D is TRBD1 (5 bases). This CDR3 region has 15 residues. The germline V gene encodes CDR1 MNHNS and CDR2 SASEGT. The V gene lost 1 base and the J gene lost 3 bases, with 7 bases spanning the gap. The CDR3 DNA follows: TGTGCCAGCAGTGAAGAAGACAGCTATAATTCACCCCTCCACTTT. This translates into CASSEEDSYNSPLHF.

The rearrangement links TRBV2 to TRBJ2-7; 7 nucleotides align to TRBD2. The CDR3 contains 14 residues. V was pared by 3 bases and J by 4 bases, with 6 bases of the junction left unmatched. CDR1 SNHLY and CDR2 FYNNEI come from the germline V gene. This CDR3 reads CASSEEVGGYEQYF. The CDR3 bases are TGTGCCAGCAGTGAGGAGGTGGGGGGGTACGAGCAGTACTTC.

This chain connects TRBV5-6 to TRBJ2-7; 11 positions agree with TRBD2. V gave up 4 bases and J gave up 3 bases; unmatched junction bases: 3. This CDR3 is 14 amino acids long. From germline, CDR1 is SGHDT and CDR2 YYEEEE. DNA for the CDR3: TGTGCCAGCAGCGGTGGGACTAGCGGCTACGAGCAGTACTTC. It codes for CASSGGTSGYEQYF. Based on the CDR3 plus reference TRBV5-6 and TRBJ2-7, the full variable domain is DAGVTQSPTHLIKTRGQQVTLRCSPKSGHDTVSWYQQALGQGPQFIFQYYEEEERQRGNFPDRFSGHQFPNYSSELNVNALLLGDSALYLCASSGGTSGYEQYFGPGTRLTVT.

The chain carries TRBV7-2 and TRBJ1-2; 7 positions agree with TRBD1. The CDR3 runs 14 residues. J lost 6 bases, V lost 5 bases, and 9 bases had no gene match. Germline CDR1 and CDR2: SGHTA and FQGNSA. The CDR3 DNA reads TGTGCCAGCAGCCCCCTGGGGAGGGGGCATGGCTACACCTTC. The encoded protein is CASSPLGRGHGYTF.

This chain uses TRBV6-2 or TRBV6-3 with TRBJ2-1, with TRBD2 identical over 10 bases. Germline V gene sequence: CDR1 MNHEY, CDR2 SVGEGT. There are 16 residues in the CDR3. Germline trimming cut 5 bases from V and 7 bases from J; bases unmatched to any gene: 11. As DNA, the CDR3 is TGTGCCAGCAGTCTGGCTAGCGGGAGTCTTGGTAATGAGCAGTTCTTC. Its translation: CASSLASGSLGNEQFF.

In DNA form, the CDR3 reads TGTGCCAGCAGTTGGGGGACAGGGGGCAGAGAAGCTTTCTTT. Encoded protein: CASSWGTGGREAFF. The rearrangement links TRBV11-2 to TRBJ1-1; 12 bases line up with TRBD1. This CDR3 is 14 amino acids long. J was trimmed by 8 bases and V by 6 bases; bases with no gene match: 7. Germline loops: CDR1 SGHAT, CDR2 FQNNGV.

The chain employs TRBV27 and TRBJ2-5; possibly TRBD1 or TRBD2 for D (6 bases each). V gave up 4 bases and J gave up 2 bases, with 11 bases separating them. Germline CDR1 reads MNHEY; CDR2 reads SMNVEV (reference sequence). The CDR3 is made up of 14 amino acids. CDR3 loop: CASSWRGSQETQYF. The CDR3, as DNA: TGTGCCAGCAGTTGGAGGGGGTCACAAGAGACCCAGTACTTC.

This sequence joins TRBV29-1 and TRBJ2-3, with D unresolved. Trimming left V 8 bases short and J 5 bases short, with 11 bases between. The CDR3 is 11 residues long. Germline lookup yields CDR1 SQVTM and CDR2 ANQGSEA. The CDR3 bases are TGCAGCCTCACCTTGGGAGATACGCAGTATTTT. Protein sequence: CSLTLGDTQYF.

This clonotype turned up a few times. V gene TRBV7-2 combines with J gene TRBJ1-6, with D unresolved. The germline V gene has CDR1 SGHTA and CDR2 FQGNSA. Trimming pared 2 bases from V and 6 bases from J, leaving 14 bases between. This CDR3 is built from 16 residues. For the CDR3, the DNA is TGTGCCAGCAGCTTACGGCTTGGGGTTTTTAATTCACCCCTCCACTTT. Its protein product is CASSLRLGVFNSPLHF.

The V and J genes are TRBV20-1 and TRBJ2-7; D might be TRBD2 (5 bases). This CDR3 contains 13 residues. CDR1 is DFQATT and CDR2 is SNEGSKA in the germline V gene (reference sequence). Trimming removed 5 bases at V and 6 bases at J, with 17 bases between. CDR3 nucleotide sequence: TGCAGTGCTGGAGGCAGACCTCCCGGCGAGCAGTACTTC. This gives the protein CSAGGRPPGEQYF.

The chain is built from TRBV29-1 and TRBJ1-2; D unresolved. Trimming removed 4 bases from V and 3 bases from J, with 6 bases in between. In germline, CDR1 is SQVTM, CDR2 ANQGSEA. The CDR3 runs 11 residues. This CDR3 reads CSVGPDYGYTF. The CDR3 nucleotides read TGCAGCGTTGGGCCGGACTATGGCTACACCTTC.